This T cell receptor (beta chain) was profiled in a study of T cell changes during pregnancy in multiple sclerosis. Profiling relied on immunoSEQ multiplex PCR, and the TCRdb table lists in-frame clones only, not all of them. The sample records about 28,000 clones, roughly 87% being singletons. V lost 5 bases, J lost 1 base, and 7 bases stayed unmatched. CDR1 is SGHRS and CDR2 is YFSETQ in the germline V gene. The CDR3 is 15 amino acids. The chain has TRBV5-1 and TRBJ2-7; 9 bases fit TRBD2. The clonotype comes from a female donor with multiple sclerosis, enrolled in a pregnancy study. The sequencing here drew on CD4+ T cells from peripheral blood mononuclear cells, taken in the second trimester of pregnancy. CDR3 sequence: CASSLPAGGSYEQYF. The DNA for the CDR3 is TGCGCCAGCAGTTTACCAGCGGGGGGTTCCTACGAGCAGTACTTC.